Each of the 6 T cell receptor beta chains below was sequenced from the same sample in a study of identical twins. Each CDR3 protein gets one entry after TCRdb re-called the 5' RACE reads with MiXCR. The repertoire holds hundreds of thousands of distinct CDR3 sequences, 21% seen once, with over 4% in the top ten. These data were likewise used in another study, on T cells expressing NK-cell markers.

Sequencing input: PBMCs. The source of these receptors is a woman in her late teens or twenties in good health.

The chain has TRBV20-1 and TRBJ1-2; no clear D. The V gene's germline CDR1 is DFQATT and CDR2 SNEGSKA (reference sequence). The CDR3 consists of 12 residues. The V end lost 5 bases, the J end lost 5 bases, and 12 bases lay between the germline ends. CDR3 DNA: TGCAGTGCTCCGACACACGTTTATGGCTACACCTTC. This gives the protein CSAPTHVYGYTF.

This clonotype was seen a few times. V and J are TRBV5-5 and TRBJ2-3, with D hard to call. V was clipped by 3 bases and J by 0 bases, with 17 bases between them. The length of the CDR3 is 17 residues. Germline V gives CDR1 SGHKS, CDR2 YYEKEE (reference sequence). CDR3 amino acids: CASSSRLGVYSTDTQYF. In nucleotides, the CDR3 is TGTGCCAGCAGCTCGCGACTGGGCGTTTATAGCACAGATACGCAGTATTTT. Based on the CDR3 plus reference TRBV5-5 and TRBJ2-3, the full variable domain is DAGVTQSPTHLIKTRGQQVTLRCSPISGHKSVSWYQQVLGQGPQFIFQYYEKEERGRGNFPDRFSARQFPNYSSELNVNALLLGDSALYLCASSSRLGVYSTDTQYFGPGTRLTVL.

The genes are TRBV27 and TRBJ2-1, with a weak D call TRBD2 (6 bases). Trimming cost V 7 bases and J 9 bases, with 22 bases left between them. The germline CDR1 and CDR2 sequences are MNHEY and SMNVEV (reference sequence). CDR3 length equals 15 residues. For the CDR3, the DNA is TGTGCCAGCACAGTTGGGTTAGCGGAGGGAGGTGAGCAGTTCTTC. This encodes CASTVGLAEGGEQFF.

V and J are TRBV7-2 and TRBJ2-5; 9 bases line up with TRBD2. The V segment lost 0 bases and the J segment 6 bases; nucleotides outside the gene matches: 14. Germline CDR1 and CDR2: SGHTA and FQGNSA. The length of the CDR3 is 18 residues. CDR3 region: CASSLATGLAGLGKTQYF. Written as DNA, the CDR3 is TGTGCCAGCAGCTTAGCGACGGGGCTAGCGGGATTGGGAAAGACCCAGTACTTC.

The chain employs TRBV7-2 and TRBJ2-7; the match to TRBD1 covers 8 bases. In germline, CDR1 is SGHTA, CDR2 FQGNSA. This CDR3 spans 16 amino acids. The ends lost 5 bases at V and 0 bases at J; junction bases unmatched: 9. CDR3 sequence (DNA): TGTGCCAGCAGCCCAAGTGCGGGACAGGACTCCTACGAGCAGTACTTC. Residues: CASSPSAGQDSYEQYF.

The gene calls are TRBV7-8 and TRBJ2-4, with unresolved D. The germline V and J ends were trimmed by 5 bases and 0 bases, with 11 bases remaining between them. The CDR3 extends over 15 amino acids. In germline, CDR1 is SGHVS, CDR2 FQNEAQ. The CDR3 DNA reads as TGTGCCAGCAGCAAAAGTAGACTAGCCAAAAACATTCAGTACTTC. Its protein product is CASSKSRLAKNIQYF.